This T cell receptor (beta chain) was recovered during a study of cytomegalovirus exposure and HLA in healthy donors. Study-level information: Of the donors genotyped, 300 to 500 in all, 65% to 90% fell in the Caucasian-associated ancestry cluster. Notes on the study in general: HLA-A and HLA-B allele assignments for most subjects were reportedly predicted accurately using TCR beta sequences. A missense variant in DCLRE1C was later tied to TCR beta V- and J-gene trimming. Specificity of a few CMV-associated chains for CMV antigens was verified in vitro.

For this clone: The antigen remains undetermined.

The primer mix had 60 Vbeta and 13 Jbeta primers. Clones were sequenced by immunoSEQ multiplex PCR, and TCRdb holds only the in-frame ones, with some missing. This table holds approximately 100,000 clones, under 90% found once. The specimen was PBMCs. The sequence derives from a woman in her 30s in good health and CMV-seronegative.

The CDR3 DNA is TGTGCCAGTAGTGAGCGACAGGGGGGGACCTACGAGCAGTACTTC. As protein: CASSERQGGTYEQYF. The gene calls are TRBV19 and TRBJ2-7, with 9 positions matching TRBD1. V was pared by 5 bases and J by 2 bases, with 7 bases of the junction left unmatched. Looked up from germline, CDR1 is LNHDA and CDR2 is SQIVND (reference sequence). The CDR3 loop spans 15 amino acids.